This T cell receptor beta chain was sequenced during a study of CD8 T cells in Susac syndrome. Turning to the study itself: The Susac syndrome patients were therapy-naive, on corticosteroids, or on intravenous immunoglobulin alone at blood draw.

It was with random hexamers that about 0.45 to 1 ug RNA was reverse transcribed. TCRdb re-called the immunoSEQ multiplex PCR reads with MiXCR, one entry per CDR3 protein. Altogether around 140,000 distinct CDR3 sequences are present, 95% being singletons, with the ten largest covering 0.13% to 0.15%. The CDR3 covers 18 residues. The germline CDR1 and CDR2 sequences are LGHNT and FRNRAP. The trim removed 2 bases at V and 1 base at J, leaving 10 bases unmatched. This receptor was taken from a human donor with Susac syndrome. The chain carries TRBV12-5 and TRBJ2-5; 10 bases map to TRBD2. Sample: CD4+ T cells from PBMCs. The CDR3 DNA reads TGTGCTAGTGGTTTGCCGCACTTAGCGGGAGGCGTCCAAGAGACCCAGTACTTC. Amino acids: CASGLPHLAGGVQETQYF.